This TCR beta chain was sequenced during a study of technical replicates of blood from several donors. Germline V gene data show CDR1 as SEHNR and CDR2 as FQNEAQ (reference sequence). V was trimmed by 5 bases and J by 0 bases, leaving 14 bases between them. The CDR3 has 16 residues. Method: immunoSEQ multiplex PCR; TCRdb's copy keeps in-frame clones and lacks some. The table has 50,000 to 70,000 clones, 85% to 95% seen once; the top ten hold less than 3.5%. The source of this sequence is a human donor in good health. Some clones in this sample may be carry-over from other donors' samples. The sample was PBMCs. The chain has TRBV7-9 and TRBJ2-1; no clear D. The CDR3 sequence: CASSHSGPSSYNEQFF. CDR3 coding DNA: TGTGCCAGCAGCCACAGTGGCCCCAGCTCCTACAATGAGCAGTTCTTC. Based on the CDR3 plus reference TRBV7-9 and TRBJ2-1, the full variable domain is DTGVSQNPRHKITKRGQNVTFRCDPISEHNRLYWYRQTLGQGPEFLTYFQNEAQLEKSRLLSDRFSAERPKGSFSTLEIQRTEQGDSAMYLCASSHSGPSSYNEQFFGPGTRLTVL.